The 7 T cell receptor beta chains listed next were all sequenced from one sample in a study of tumor-infiltrating lymphocytes in primary liver carcinoma. From 500 ng of total RNA, TCR beta-specific cDNA was reverse-transcribed using a constant-region primer. A slightly modified ARM-PCR protocol with three nested multiplex PCR rounds produced these TCR beta libraries. The two initial PCR rounds, approximately 10 cycles each, used TRBV1-TRBV30 forward and C-beta reverse primers. TCRdb re-derived calls from the multiplex PCR reads in MiXCR, one entry per CDR3 protein. Of almost 200,000 distinct CDR3 sequences detected, 65% appear once; the ten largest clones hold roughly 7%. Out of unsorted whole blood came the blood RNA, and germline DNA was extracted as well. Material: peripheral blood. The receptors stem from a woman aged 55-69 years with primary liver carcinoma and hepatitis B virus infection.

As for this clonotype: The CDR3 carries no conserved terminal phenylalanine or tryptophan, so it likely arises from a read error. The DNA is omitted, as the CDR3 cannot be located on it reliably, and the CDR3 follows TCRdb's listing. The V gene is TRBV11-2, the J gene TRBJ2-1; the table calls TRBD2, which could not be checked here. CDR1 and CDR2 from the germline V gene are SGHAT and FQNNGV. 14 amino acids form the CDR3, both terminal residues included. CDR3 sequence: CASSRGLADNEQIL.

As for this clonotype: The junction differs from germline at one of its ends, possibly a read error. The chain couples TRBV4-1 to TRBJ1-2, with D tentatively TRBD1 (6 bases). The germline V gene has CDR1 MGHRA and CDR2 YSYEKL. The CDR3 length is 16 residues. The CDR3, as DNA: TGCGCCAGCAGCCATCGCTGGACAGCTTTAGCCTATGGATACACCTTC. Its translation: CASSHRWTALAYGYTF.

V usage is TRBV5-1 and J usage is TRBJ1-6; D possibly corresponds to TRBD1 (6 bases). Trimming stripped 6 bases from V and 0 bases from J, with 13 bases between. This CDR3 spans 16 amino acids. CDR1 is SGHRS, CDR2 YFSETQ, per germline. The CDR3 region is CASTAGARSYNSPLHF. CDR3 coding DNA: TGCGCCAGCACCGCGGGGGCCCGCTCCTATAATTCACCCCTCCACTTT.

This clonotype was detected only a few times. The CDR3 protein is CASSGDRLRTDTQYF. The CDR3 DNA is TGTGCCAGCAGCGGAGACAGGTTACGCACAGATACGCAGTATTTT. V and J are TRBV28 and TRBJ2-3; the D gene is possibly TRBD1 (6 bases). The CDR3 extends over 15 amino acids. Between the trimmed V and J ends, which lost 6 bases and 1 base, there was a span of 14 bases. The germline V gene encodes CDR1 MDHEN and CDR2 SYDVKM.

In regard to this clonotype: One end of the junction fails to match germline, which may point to a read error. The chain links TRBV11-2 to TRBJ2-7, with 7 bases fitting TRBD1. Germline assignment: CDR1 SGHAT and CDR2 FQNNGV. The CDR3 is made up of 14 amino acids. The CDR3 DNA reads as TGTGCCAGCAGCTTGTGGGACAGATCCTACGAGCAGTATTTC. Protein product: CASSLWDRSYEQYF. Drawing the rest from reference TRBV11-2 and TRBJ2-7, the complete variable domain is EAGVAQSPRYKIIEKRQSVAFWCNPISGHATLYWYQQILGQGPKLLIQFQNNGVVDDSQLPKDRFSAERLKGVDSTLKIQPAKLEDSAVYLCASSLWDRSYEQYFGPGTRLTVT.

Ten or more counts support this clonotype. The J gene is TRBJ1-5, the V gene TRBV14; the match to TRBD1 covers 12 bases. The germline V gene encodes CDR1 SGHDN and CDR2 FVKESK. V shed 2 bases, J shed 5 bases, and the junction held 13 bases outside the gene matches. The CDR3 consists of 19 residues. CDR3 region: CASSQIPLGDRGPHQPQHF. CDR3 bases: TGTGCCAGCAGCCAAATACCATTGGGGGACAGGGGGCCACATCAGCCCCAGCATTTT. Filled out from reference TRBV14 and TRBJ1-5, the complete variable domain reads EAGVTQFPSHSVIEKGQTVTLRCDPISGHDNLYWYRRVMGKEIKFLLHFVKESKQDESGMPNNRFLAERTGGTYSTLKVQPAELEDSGVYFCASSQIPLGDRGPHQPQHFGDGTRLSIL.

This rearrangement joins TRBV7-8 to TRBJ2-3; 9 nucleotides line up with TRBD2. The CDR3 length is 20 residues. Looked up from germline, CDR1 is SGHVS and CDR2 is FQNEAQ. Trimming took 5 bases from V and 0 from J; bases not matched to a gene: 18. The DNA for the CDR3 is TGTGCCAGCAGCCGCCAATACGGGACTAGCCTGAGGTCTAGCACAGATACGCAGTATTTT. Translated, it gives CASSRQYGTSLRSSTDTQYF.